The next 5 T cell receptor beta chains were all read from a single sample in a study of shared clonotypes between healthy human individuals. Sequenced by immunoSEQ multiplex PCR; TCRdb stores in-frame clones only, minus some. The sample consists of over a million clones, about 70% of them appearing once. Sequencing used memory CD4+ T cells sorted from blood. Regarding subset: CD45RA-negative fraction. The receptors stem from a man aged 18 to 29 in good health.

The gene calls are TRBV30 and TRBJ2-2, with D possibly matching TRBD1 (6 bases). The CDR3 contains 14 residues. CDR1 and CDR2 (germline): GTSNPN, SVGIG (reference sequence). V dropped 3 bases and J dropped 2 bases, with 10 bases sitting between them. CDR3 coding DNA: TGTGCCTGGAGGCTACAGGGTAACACCGGGGAGCTGTTTTTT. Translation gives CAWRLQGNTGELFF.

The chain is built from TRBV7-6 and TRBJ1-5, with D possibly being TRBD1 (6 bases). V was cut by 5 bases and J by 5 bases, with 13 bases left in between. CDR3 size: 14 residues. Germline V gene sequence: CDR1 SGHVS, CDR2 FNYEAQ. This CDR3 reads CASSPRGGDQPQHF. Written as DNA, the CDR3 is TGTGCCAGCAGCCCGAGGGGGGGGGATCAGCCCCAGCATTTT.

This clone was picked up a small number of times. V and J are TRBV19 and TRBJ1-1; D unclear. The CDR3 sequence is 14 residues long. V gave up 7 bases and J gave up 0 bases, with 12 bases separating them. The germline V gene has CDR1 LNHDA and CDR2 SQIVND (reference sequence). In nucleotides, the CDR3 is TGTGCCAGTAATACCGGACGAATGAACACTGAAGCTTTCTTT. This codes for CASNTGRMNTEAFF.

V usage is TRBV5-5 and J usage is TRBJ2-3; D may match TRBD1 or TRBD2 (5 bases each). CDR1 and CDR2 (germline): SGHKS, YYEKEE (reference sequence). With 4 bases removed from V and 2 bases from J, the gap between germline ends came to 14 bases. CDR3 length equals 15 residues. Here the CDR3 reads CASSLRDGYTDTQYF. CDR3 DNA: TGTGCCAGCAGCCTTAGGGACGGATACACAGATACGCAGTATTTT.

Here the CDR3 reads CASSPRGGNNSPLHF. CDR3 DNA: TGTGCCAGCAGCCCACGGGGGGGTAACAATTCACCCCTCCACTTT. The chain joins TRBV6-5 to TRBJ1-6, with a tentative D call TRBD1 (5 bases). The CDR3 sequence is 15 residues long. Germline-derived CDR1 and CDR2 are MNHEY and SVGAGI. V was pared by 6 bases and J by 7 bases, with 16 bases between.